This T cell receptor beta chain was obtained from a study of blood T cells in healthy people across ages. The second PCR ran roughly 7 to 12 cycles with a sample-barcoded 5' primer and J-beta primers. MiXCR was run by TCRdb on the 5' RACE reads, yielding one entry per CDR3 protein. The table has about a million distinct CDR3 sequences, roughly two fifths seen once. Study outcomes and limitations: A roughly linear fall in TCR beta diversity per million T cells was seen with increasing age.

Details on this clonotype: Its antigen is not identified.

Losses at the gene ends were 4 bases for V and 5 bases for J; bases not matched to a gene: 13. Germline V gene sequence: CDR1 KGHSH, CDR2 LQKENI. This CDR3 has 16 residues. The clonotype originates from a man between 18 and 35 years old in good health. Sequencing input: blood. This chain joins TRBV18 and TRBJ2-7; 8 bases agree with TRBD1. The chain's CDR3 is CASSRRGQAEIHEQYF. For the CDR3, the DNA is TGTGCCAGCTCACGGCGGGGACAGGCTGAAATTCACGAGCAGTACTTC.